What follows are 10 T cell receptor beta chains derived from one specimen sequenced in a study of blood T cell repertoires in COVID-19. TCRdb's table, derived via immunoSEQ multiplex PCR, lists solely in-frame clones and lacks some. The data show about 430,000 clones, approximately 88% seen once. Sequencing input: PBMCs or T cells enriched from blood (not recorded which). These receptors were taken from a woman younger than 45 with acute COVID-19.

This chain connects TRBV7-2 to TRBJ2-2; 7 bases match TRBD1. The CDR3 length is 14 residues. In germline, CDR1 is SGHTA, CDR2 FQGNSA. Germline trimming cut 3 bases from V and 4 bases from J; bases unmatched to any gene: 2. The CDR3 DNA reads as TGTGCCAGCAGCTTCCGACAGGGCACCGGGGAGCTGTTTTTT. It is translated as CASSFRQGTGELFF.

The chain joins TRBV9 to TRBJ2-3, with D perhaps matching TRBD2 (5 bases). Germline V gene sequence: CDR1 SGDLS, CDR2 YYNGEE. The CDR3 has 16 residues. The V end lost 0 bases, the J end lost 0 bases, and 11 bases lay between the germline ends. CDR3 in amino acids: CASSVATGSSTDTQYF. CDR3 in DNA: TGTGCCAGCAGCGTAGCTACGGGATCTAGCACAGATACGCAGTATTTT.

This chain links TRBV19 with TRBJ2-2; 8 bases are a match to TRBD1. The junction had 16 bases not matched to a gene; V was cut back by 6 bases and J by 4 bases. This CDR3 contains 18 residues. Germline loops: CDR1 LNHDA, CDR2 SQIVND (reference sequence). The CDR3: CASRKTDRGRSGTGELFF. CDR3 nucleotides: TGTGCCAGTAGGAAGACTGACAGGGGAAGAAGTGGCACCGGGGAGCTGTTTTTT.

This sequence joins TRBV18 and TRBJ1-4; D unresolved. V was shortened by 0 bases and J by 6 bases, with 11 bases between the two germline ends. The CDR3 extends over 15 amino acids. The germline V gene encodes CDR1 KGHSH and CDR2 LQKENI. The DNA for the CDR3 is TGTGCCAGCTCACCACCGGGGAGTGGCGATGAAAAACTGTTTTTT. This gives the protein CASSPPGSGDEKLFF. Using reference TRBV18 and TRBJ1-4 for the parts outside the CDR3, the full variable domain is NAGVMQNPRHLVRRRGQEARLRCSPMKGHSHVYWYRQLPEEGLKFMVYLQKENIIDESGMPKERFSAEFPKEGPSILRIQQVVRGDSAAYFCASSPPGSGDEKLFFGSGTQLSVL.

The rearrangement joins TRBV5-1 to TRBJ1-4; 7 bases are a match to TRBD1. This CDR3 comprises 15 residues. V shed 7 bases, J shed 5 bases, and the junction held 11 bases outside the gene matches. The germline V gene has CDR1 SGHRS and CDR2 YFSETQ. CDR3 in DNA: TGCGCCAGCGCTCCGCGGGACAGCCAAAATGAAAAACTGTTTTTT. The encoded protein is CASAPRDSQNEKLFF.

The V gene is TRBV11-2, the J gene TRBJ1-3; 7 bases are shared with TRBD1. The germline gives CDR1 SGHAT, CDR2 FQNNGV. This CDR3 contains 17 residues. J was trimmed by 3 bases and V by 3 bases; bases with no gene match: 11. The CDR3 region has the DNA TGTGCCAGCAGCTTGCACCGGGACAGACCTTTTGGAAACACCATATATTTT. The encoded protein is CASSLHRDRPFGNTIYF.

This clone appeared once. This chain links TRBV24-1 with TRBJ2-7; 8 nucleotides line up with TRBD1. Germline V gives CDR1 KGHDR, CDR2 SFDVKD. The CDR3 contains 15 residues. The V segment lost 6 bases and the J segment 5 bases; nucleotides outside the gene matches: 11. The CDR3 is CATSPDRGPSDEQYF. CDR3 coding DNA: TGTGCCACCAGTCCCGACAGGGGTCCTAGCGACGAGCAGTACTTC.

This CDR3 is CASSSSGGWDTGELFF. CDR3 in DNA: TGTGCCAGCAGCTCCAGCGGGGGCTGGGACACCGGGGAGCTGTTTTTT. V gene TRBV7-9 combines with J gene TRBJ2-2; 8 bases agree with TRBD2. The CDR3 runs to 16 residues. Germline CDR1 SEHNR, CDR2 FQNEAQ (reference sequence). Trimming took 4 bases from V and 3 from J; bases not matched to a gene: 7.

The rearrangement links TRBV7-9 to TRBJ1-2; possible D gene TRBD1, 5 bases. Germline assignment: CDR1 SEHNR and CDR2 FQNEAQ (reference sequence). This CDR3 contains 16 residues. Trimming removed 5 bases at V and 0 bases at J, with 16 bases between. CDR3 loop: CASSPGGPPANYGYTF. The CDR3 DNA sequence: TGTGCCAGCAGCCCCGGGGGACCTCCAGCTAACTATGGCTACACCTTC.

This chain links TRBV4-1 with TRBJ2-1; TRBD2 matches at 8 bases. CDR3 length: 17 residues. The J segment lost 7 bases and the V segment lost 1 base, leaving 12 bases of the junction unmatched. The V gene's germline CDR1 is MGHRA and CDR2 YSYEKL. The CDR3 DNA reads TGCGCCAGCAGCCAAGTCCACTCGGGGGGGCCGAGTAATGAGCAGTTCTTC. Protein: CASSQVHSGGPSNEQFF.